A single sample gave rise to the 10 T cell receptor beta chains below, sequenced in a study of T cell repertoires in cytomegalovirus infection. TCRdb reprocessed the reads with MiXCR, giving one entry per CDR3 protein. The sample lists roughly 250,000 distinct CDR3 sequences; 9% to 15% were seen once. Input material: PBMCs. These receptors all come from a human donor in good health (CMV status not recorded). Some clones in this sample may be carry-over from other donors' samples.

Ten or more counts support this clonotype. The chain joins TRBV18 to TRBJ1-1; the D is unclear. Looked up from germline, CDR1 is KGHSH and CDR2 is LQKENI. The CDR3 has 15 residues. With 3 bases removed from V and 1 base from J, the gap between germline ends came to 12 bases. CDR3 sequence reads: CASSPDGSTNTEAFF. CDR3 coding DNA: TGTGCCAGCTCACCGGACGGGAGTACGAACACTGAAGCTTTCTTT.

This clonotype appeared a few times. The chain joins TRBV4-1 to TRBJ1-2; D may be TRBD1 (6 bases). V lost 1 base and J 0 bases, leaving 15 bases between the germline ends. This CDR3 region has 17 residues. Per germline, CDR1 MGHRA and CDR2 YSYEKL. The CDR3 loop is CASSQVGAQRTNYGYTF. The CDR3 DNA reads TGCGCCAGCAGCCAAGTGGGGGCCCAACGGACTAACTATGGCTACACCTTC.

This clonotype came up many times. The chain has TRBV7-2 and TRBJ2-5; D ambiguous. Germline-derived CDR1 and CDR2 are SGHTA and FQGNSA. Trimming removed 5 bases from V and 3 bases from J, with 10 bases in between. The CDR3 contains 13 residues. Here the CDR3 reads CASSRTPKETQYF. CDR3 sequence (DNA): TGTGCCAGCAGCCGGACCCCGAAAGAGACCCAGTACTTC.

This clonotype was recorded at least ten times. The V gene is TRBV7-2, the J gene TRBJ2-6; D call uncertain. The ends were cut back, 1 base at V and 2 bases at J, with 6 bases in the middle. The length of the CDR3 is 15 residues. In germline, CDR1 is SGHTA, CDR2 FQGNSA. The CDR3 spells CASSLGTAGANVLTF. In DNA form, the CDR3 reads TGTGCCAGCAGCTTAGGAACAGCTGGGGCCAACGTCCTGACTTTC.

This clonotype appeared many times. The J gene is TRBJ1-1, the V gene TRBV28; no clear D. From germline, CDR1 is MDHEN and CDR2 SYDVKM. CDR3 size: 15 residues. Trimming shortened V by 5 bases and J by 1 base, and 14 bases separated the two germline ends. CDR3 DNA sequence: TGTGCCAGCAGTCCCCATAACCCTCAGAACACTGAAGCTTTCTTT. Translated: CASSPHNPQNTEAFF.

This clonotype was detected many times. DNA of the CDR3: TGTGCCAGCACCTCCGGACTAGCGGGAGGTAGGGAGCAGTTCTTC. This translates into CASTSGLAGGREQFF. The chain uses TRBV7-2 and TRBJ2-1; 14 nucleotides line up with TRBD2. Unmatched junction bases numbered 9, after V lost 7 bases and J lost 10 bases. This CDR3 spans 15 amino acids. Germline V CDR1 and CDR2: SGHTA, FQGNSA.

Turning to this clonotype: A much larger clonotype is one base distant, so this may be a read error. The chain employs TRBV6-5 and TRBJ2-1; D may be TRBD2 (6 bases). This CDR3 spans 15 amino acids. Germline assignment: CDR1 MNHEY and CDR2 SVGAGI. The DNA for the CDR3 is TGTACCAGCAGTTACTCGGGGGACTGGGGCAATGAGCAGTTCTTC. Amino acid sequence: CTSSYSGDWGNEQFF.

Many counts were recorded for this clonotype. The rearrangement joins TRBV7-2 to TRBJ2-5; D possibly corresponds to TRBD2 (5 bases). Looked up from germline, CDR1 is SGHTA and CDR2 is FQGNSA. V was pared by 1 base and J by 3 bases, with 12 bases between. There are 15 residues in the CDR3. Here the CDR3 reads CASSLVTGMEETQYF. CDR3 nucleotides: TGTGCCAGCAGCTTAGTTACGGGAATGGAAGAGACCCAGTACTTC.

This clonotype was counted many times. V and J are TRBV29-1 and TRBJ1-5; D is unresolved. Deletions cut 4 bases from V and 0 bases from J, with 10 bases between. CDR1 is SQVTM, CDR2 ANQGSEA, per germline. The CDR3 is 14 residues long. This CDR3 reads CSVGAGDSNQPQHF. The CDR3 region has the DNA TGCAGCGTTGGGGCAGGAGATAGCAATCAGCCCCAGCATTTT.

The sample holds a few counts of this clonotype. This rearrangement joins TRBV9 to TRBJ2-3; TRBD2 matches 12 bases. From germline, CDR1 is SGDLS and CDR2 YYNGEE. V shed 3 bases and J 2 bases; nucleotides not matched to a gene: 4. This CDR3 region has 16 residues. CDR3 protein: CASSGLAGVSTDTQYF. CDR3 sequence (DNA): TGTGCCAGCAGCGGACTAGCGGGGGTGTCCACAGATACGCAGTATTTT.